The TCR beta chain under discussion was sequenced for a study of T-cell memory formation after mild COVID-19. Looking at the study overall: Largely, TCR clusters stayed within a single donor. The study, taken as a whole, reports: Clones that got smaller from day 15 to 85 had even CD4/CD8, while clones growing later tipped toward CD4+.

The germline gives CDR1 SEHNR, CDR2 FQNEAQ (reference sequence). V shed 2 bases, J shed 4 bases, and the junction held 6 bases outside the gene matches. This CDR3 comprises 15 residues. TCRdb ran MiXCR on the 5' RACE reads and lists one entry per CDR3 protein. Of a few hundred thousand distinct CDR3 sequences in the sample, about 15% are singletons; the top ten hold around a fifth. This clonotype was counted only a few times. Its antigen remains unidentified. The receptor was isolated from a man aged 18 to 30 who had mild COVID-19 (a few samples of this study predate the infection). Cell type and time point are not known. The gene calls are TRBV7-9 and TRBJ2-5; 8 nucleotides align to TRBD2. Input material: PBMCs or a T cell subset sorted from them (not recorded which). This chain's CDR3 is CASSLYAGGRETQYF. In nucleotides, the CDR3 is TGTGCCAGCAGCTTATATGCGGGGGGTCGAGAGACCCAGTACTTC.